This TCR beta chain was identified in a study of cytomegalovirus exposure and HLA in healthy donors (dated by TCRdb to about 2017). Regarding the research as a whole: An earlier analysis of several hundred of the donors reported 250 to 300 Gb of sequence data and around 110 million unique TCR beta sequences from about 179 million T cells. Roughly 300 gigabases of sequencing data and approximately 85 million unique TCR sequences were included in an early release covering several hundred HLA-typed donors. Among the roughly 400 genotyped donors, around 79% belonged to the genetic ancestry cluster associated with self-reported Caucasian donors. The study was designed to test whether signatures of past pathogen exposure could be identified by cataloging public T cell receptors. The study profiled the T cell repertoires of approximately 700 subjects by immunosequencing and related them to cytomegalovirus serostatus. Along with the roughly 670-subject first cohort, a separate validation cohort of over a hundred different subjects was used. To predict cytomegalovirus infection status, the study brought together high-throughput TCR immunosequencing, statistical association of individual TCRs with disease status, and machine learning. A later analysis re-analyzed previously published TCR beta repertoires from 600 to 850 donors and added high-resolution HLA genotyping to study TCR occurrence patterns. In the later analysis, no new phenotypic data were used to find candidate immune exposures; instead, reliance was placed on TCR beta sequences and their occurrence across donors. To decide whether each TCR beta V gene segment behaved as functional or pseudogenic, an earlier analysis of approximately 600 of the donors relied on high-throughput TCR beta sequencing. Donor age, sex, ethnicity and CMV serostatus were compiled together with the repertoire data. In a later genetic analysis, genome-wide SNP genotypes for about 65% of the roughly 700 donors were used, and that subset was treated as a discovery cohort. All discovery cohort repertoires had been generated using a single sequencing platform. Class I and class II HLA loci were covered by the typing at four-digit resolution. The number of donors typed differed by locus, with roughly 629-640 for A, B, C, DRB1 and DQB1, over 500 for DQA1, 606 for DPA1, and under 490 for DPB1. Five DR-DQ haplotypes were treated as single units for association and clustering because of strong linkage in the cohort. Among about 410 genotyped donors of the cohort, an average of approximately 200,000 unique TCR beta nucleotide sequences was sequenced per donor, of which about 18% were non-productive.

What the study reported, not specific to this receptor: A further reported finding was that TCR beta sequences accurately predicted the HLA-A and HLA-B alleles for most subjects in the first cohort. Because HLA typing was unavailable for some donors at each locus, only the typed subset was used in association tests. The classifier was reported to diagnose cytomegalovirus status with high specificity and sensitivity in both the original and validation cohorts. Specific HLA alleles were associated with roughly 17,000 TCR beta sequences at a false discovery rate of 0.05 in a later analysis. The authors suggested that the approach could potentially be extended to other disease states and immunological phenotypes. A later analysis found that most CMV-associated TCR beta chains appeared HLA-restricted, with HLA associations seemingly driven largely by CMV exposure. In the study, 150 to 200 TCR beta chains were listed as associated with cytomegalovirus. A cluster of highly shared sequence variants was judged likely to represent a technical artifact of the sequencing pipeline. In an earlier analysis of approximately 590 of the donors, most TCR beta V segments were observed in productive rearrangements about 87% or about 30% of the time, broadly matching IMGT annotations. Sequencing depth was assumed to be roughly uniform across donors in the presence/absence analyses, though that assumption may not hold. In a later analysis, TCR association rates were found to vary across HLA loci, with the most associated TCRs seen for DRB1 alleles and the fewest for HLA-C alleles. The cohort was sequenced for TCR beta chains only, and without alpha or paired-chain data the features that could be detected were limited. When HLA alleles, especially DR and DQ, strongly co-occurred, attributing TCR associations to individual alleles was difficult. Several of the top co-occurrence clusters appeared to be linked to parvovirus B19, influenza, CMV and Epstein-Barr virus, according to a later analysis. Some IMGT-functional V segments, including TRBV6-2 and TRBV6-3, could not be distinguished by the 87-base-pair reads and were therefore excluded. In vitro tests confirmed that a few of the cytomegalovirus-associated TCR beta chains recognize cytomegalovirus antigens. A later genetic analysis associated a missense DCLRE1C variant with V-gene and J-gene trimming of TCR beta chains, and an independent cohort replicated the association. A later analysis found that HLA-associated TCR beta chains were more clonally expanded and had lower generation probabilities than equally common non-associated chains. A later genetic analysis reported fewer N-insertions in productive TCRs among donors in an Asian-associated ancestry cluster than the roughly 700-donor mean. For the cohort, immune exposure information was limited to CMV serostatus. Some 15 rarely observed V segments, including chromosome 9 orphons, were excluded from the earlier analysis of approximately 600 of the donors because counts were too low. Linkage disequilibrium might explain the correlated functional status among segregating V segments, but an unknown experimental factor could not be excluded. Across donors, most TCR sequences were observed very rarely, whereas some public TCRs were present in many individuals.

From cysteine to phenylalanine, the CDR3 is 12 amino acids long. The CDR3 DNA has 36 bases and is translated from base 1. In the germline V gene (reference sequence), CDR1 corresponds to GTSNPN and CDR2 to SVGIG. V and J are truncated by 5 bases and 5 bases respectively, leaving an intervening sequence of 13 bases. The cohort comprised 550 to 700 healthy bone marrow donors. At the time of sampling, all cohort members were nominally healthy, though unrecorded immune exposures were likely present. The donor was CMV seronegative and was included in the group of about 350 seronegative cohort members. A peripheral blood sample was provided by each donor, and peripheral blood mononuclear cells were used for TCR beta sequencing. The Qiagen DNeasy Blood Extraction Kit was used to extract genomic DNA from the blood cell samples. The library was generated by the immunoSEQ multiplex PCR assay. For the multiplex PCR, a mixture combining 60 forward primers for TCR Vbeta segments and 13 reverse primers for TCR Jbeta segments was used. The CDR3 region of rearranged TCR beta genes was amplified from genomic DNA with a multiplex PCR assay. The amplified TCR beta libraries were sequenced on the Illumina HiSeq System as 87-base-pair reads. The paper's processing steps were these. Across the 670 or so repertoires, a later analysis counted some 81 million unique TCR beta chains, 8.5 million to 12 million of which were shared by at least two donors. Raw reads were error-corrected and collapsed into unique sequences by a nearest-neighbor algorithm in which closely related sequences were merged to remove PCR and sequencing errors. CDR3 sequences were aligned to IMGT reference sequences to assign V, D and J gene segments. For a sequence to be retained, a match of at least six nucleotides was required to both a V gene segment and a J gene segment. Rearrangements were classified as productive when the CDR3 lacked stop codons and remained in frame with V and J, and all other rearrangements were classified as non-productive. CDR3 was defined according to IMGT convention as the region running from the second conserved V-encoded cysteine to the conserved J-encoded phenylalanine. In an earlier analysis of more than 550 of the donors, sequences lacking an unambiguous match to a single V gene segment were excluded. In an earlier analysis of approximately 500 of the donors, a V segment was called functional when productive rearrangements were above 56.7%, and segregating when the standard deviation between donors exceeded 5%. To diagnose cytomegalovirus status from the catalog of TCR beta chain sequences, a statistical classification framework was built. In a later analysis, V and J genes were assigned by comparing TCR nucleotide sequences against IMGT/GENE-DB human TR gene sequences. The TCRdist pipeline was used in a later analysis to assign CDR3 sequences and most-parsimonious VDJ recombination scenarios. In a later analysis, each TCR beta chain was defined by its CDR3 amino acid sequence together with its V-gene family, and reads lacking a unique V-gene family were excluded. As a way to deal with suspected cross-contamination and a sequencing artifact, a later analysis dropped roughly 620 nucleotide sequences that were highly shared and had low generation probability. For each public chain, a later analysis derived a clonal expansion index from normalized ranks of inferred template counts within each repertoire. Generation probabilities in a later analysis came from a VDJ recombination model fitted to out-of-frame rearrangements, and those results were checked against IGoR. In a later analysis, hypergeometric tests were used to score TCR-TCR, TCR-HLA and TCR-CMV co-occurrence, with a repertoire-size bias correction applied to TCR pairs. To estimate false discovery rates, a later analysis permuted the HLA or CMV assignments 20 times. A later analysis grouped co-occurring TCRs with DBSCAN, adding TCRdist sequence similarity when clustering within HLA-allele-positive subsets. Repertoires with fewer than 30,000 or more than 120,000 public chains, plus five repertoires with anomalous nucleotide sharing, were excluded from co-occurrence clustering. Drawn from immuneACCESS, this table holds only the in-frame rearrangements with V and J called that TCRdb kept. Clones are partly lost; checked studies trace under half to an unresolved V gene and leave the rest unexplained. The DNA was the basis for D and trimming; V, J and clone size are from that table. The sample has approximately 110,000 clones on record. Jointly, the top ten make up 3.6% of the sample.

Regarding this clone: Its recognized antigen is unknown.

The source of this sequence is a man in his late teens or twenties in good health and CMV-seronegative. Rearrangement joined TRBV30 to TRBJ2-7; a tentative D call is TRBD1 (6 bases match). Sequencing was carried out using PBMCs. The CDR3 region has the sequence CAWGGQFDEQYF. The bases are TGTGCCTGGGGGGGCCAGTTTGACGAGCAGTACTTC.